One and the same sample provided the 18 T cell receptor beta chains below, sequenced in a study of spatial heterogeneity in lung cancer. General observations from the study: Counts of expanded intratumoral alpha and beta TCRs tracked tumor mutation counts.

The time point was: sample taken at primary tumor resection. For these receptors, no antigen is known. From the 5' RACE reads, TCRdb called clonotypes with MiXCR, one entry per CDR3 protein. Of more than 4,500 distinct CDR3 sequences listed, roughly 12% were seen once; the top ten hold roughly half. The sequences come from lung tumor tissue, collected at surgery. The receptors here all came from a male donor with early-stage non-small cell lung cancer.

The chain links TRBV6-2 or TRBV6-3 to TRBJ1-1; a weak D match, TRBD1 (5 bases). Trimming left V 7 bases short and J 3 bases short, with 18 bases between. The CDR3 is 15 residues long. Germline V lookup: CDR1 MNHEY, CDR2 SVGEGT. DNA of the CDR3: TGTGCCAGCAACTTCCGGGGGGTAGAGTACACTGAAGCTTTCTTT. The encoded protein is CASNFRGVEYTEAFF.

The chain carries TRBV28 and TRBJ1-5, with 8 nucleotides matching TRBD1. V lost 3 bases and J lost 7; bases outside the gene matches: 8. The CDR3 length is 15 residues. Per germline, CDR1 MDHEN and CDR2 SYDVKM. The CDR3 protein is CASSLRQGYGQPQHF. CDR3 nucleotides: TGTGCCAGCAGTTTGAGACAGGGGTATGGCCAGCCCCAGCATTTT. Full variable domain (outside the CDR3, taken from reference TRBV28 and TRBJ1-5): DVKVTQSSRYLVKRTGEKVFLECVQDMDHENMFWYRQDPGLGLRLIYFSYDVKMKEKGDIPEGYSVSREKKERFSLILESASTNQTSMYLCASSLRQGYGQPQHFGDGTRLSIL.

In the case of this clonotype: A single base separates this from a much larger clone, so it may be a read error. The CDR3 region has the DNA TGTGCCAGCAGCCCCCTAGGGGCCGAGGACCCCCAGCATTTT. Protein product: CASSPLGAEDPQHF. This chain uses TRBV5-5 with TRBJ1-5; D may be TRBD1 (5 bases). This CDR3 contains 14 residues. Per germline, CDR1 SGHKS and CDR2 YYEKEE (reference sequence). Trimming shortened V by 4 bases and J by 10 bases, and 18 bases separated the two germline ends.

This clonotype is termed medium-sized (0.01 to 0.1%). This rearrangement joins TRBV9 to TRBJ2-5, with 10 nucleotides matching TRBD2. J gave up 5 bases and V 6 bases, and 10 bases lay outside the gene matches. The V gene's germline CDR1 is SGDLS and CDR2 YYNGEE. The CDR3 has 15 residues. The CDR3 DNA follows: TGTGCCAGCACAAAACTAGCGGGATGGGGGGAGACCCAGTACTTC. Amino acid sequence: CASTKLAGWGETQYF.

The rearrangement uses TRBV20-1 and TRBJ2-2; possibly TRBD2 for D (6 bases). Germline values: CDR1 DFQATT, CDR2 SNEGSKA (reference sequence). The CDR3 covers 14 residues. The V end lost 3 bases, the J end lost 2 bases, and 10 bases lay between the germline ends. In DNA form, the CDR3 reads TGCAGTGCTAGGAGGCGGGGAAACACCGGGGAGCTGTTTTTT. The encoded protein is CSARRRGNTGELFF.

The V gene is TRBV28, the J gene TRBJ1-3; TRBD1 might be the D (5 bases). Trimming removed 9 bases from V and 1 base from J, with 10 bases in between. CDR1 and CDR2 (germline): MDHEN, SYDVKM. CDR3 size: 13 residues. CDR3 nucleotides: TGTGCCAGTACGACAGATTCTGGAAACACCATATATTTT. Amino acids: CASTTDSGNTIYF.

Written as DNA, the CDR3 is TGCAGCGTCGACCCGGGTCCGCAGTTCTTC. Encoded protein: CSVDPGPQFF. This chain uses TRBV29-1 with TRBJ2-1; D call uncertain. The V gene lost 6 bases and the J gene lost 12 bases, with 12 bases spanning the gap. Germline values: CDR1 SQVTM, CDR2 ANQGSEA. The CDR3 contains 10 residues.

This clonotype was counted only a few times. The V call is TRBV20-1, the J call TRBJ2-2; D unclear. Germline V CDR1 and CDR2: DFQATT, SNEGSKA (reference sequence). Trimming cost V 2 bases and J 10 bases, with 8 bases left between them. CDR3 length: 11 amino acids. This CDR3 is CSARREEELFF. The CDR3 DNA is TGCAGTGCTAGAAGGGAAGAGGAGCTGTTTTTT.

J is TRBJ2-3 and V is TRBV2; TRBD1 matches 7 bases. The CDR3 sequence is 15 residues long. V lost 5 bases and J lost 4; bases outside the gene matches: 9. Per germline, CDR1 SNHLY and CDR2 FYNNEI. The CDR3 sequence: CASSLQGTRPDTQYF. For the CDR3, the DNA is TGTGCCAGCAGTCTACAGGGGACCCGCCCAGATACGCAGTATTTT.

A few counts support this clonotype. Germline and junction disagree at one end, which may indicate a read error. The chain carries TRBV12-3 or TRBV12-4 and TRBJ1-2; a weak D match, TRBD1 (6 bases). The CDR3 totals 14 residues. The DNA for the CDR3 is TGTGCCAGCAATTTAAGGGGGGCTAACTATGGCTACACCTTC. The encoded protein is CASNLRGANYGYTF.

At least ten counts were recorded for this clonotype. This chain connects TRBV28 to TRBJ2-5; 7 bases fit TRBD2. This CDR3 comprises 15 residues. The V gene end was trimmed by 1 base and the J gene end by 1 base; junction bases not matched to a gene: 3. Germline V gives CDR1 MDHEN, CDR2 SYDVKM. In nucleotides, the CDR3 is TGTGCCAGCAGTTTATCCGGGAGGTCCCAAGAGACCCAGTACTTC. It translates to CASSLSGRSQETQYF.

This rearrangement joins TRBV5-5 to TRBJ1-5, with D hard to call. With 1 base removed from V and 1 base from J, the gap between germline ends came to 9 bases. This CDR3 spans 15 amino acids. Germline lookup yields CDR1 SGHKS and CDR2 YYEKEE (reference sequence). For the CDR3, the DNA is TGTGCCAGCAGCTTGAATCCGGAGAGCAATCAGCCCCAGCATTTT. This encodes CASSLNPESNQPQHF.

This chain uses TRBV10-3 with TRBJ2-3; 12 bases agree with TRBD2. The length of the CDR3 is 16 residues. Unmatched junction bases numbered 7, after V lost 5 bases and J lost 4 bases. Looked up from germline, CDR1 is ENHRY and CDR2 is SYGVKD. CDR3 bases: TGTGCCATCAGTTTTGGACTAGCGGGACCTCCAGATACGCAGTATTTT. Residues: CAISFGLAGPPDTQYF.

This clonotype has a handful of counts. For the CDR3, the DNA is TGTGCCAGCAGGCCTGGACAGGGAAGAACTGAAGCTTTCTTT. This translates into CASRPGQGRTEAFF. The rearrangement uses TRBV7-2 and TRBJ1-1; TRBD1 agrees at 8 bases. V dropped 6 bases and J dropped 5; count of bases not matched to a gene: 8. Germline V gene sequence: CDR1 SGHTA, CDR2 FQGNSA. The CDR3 runs 14 residues.

The V call is TRBV6-5, the J call TRBJ2-7; D possibly matches TRBD1 or TRBD2 (5 bases each). CDR3 size: 11 residues. Between the trimmed V and J ends, which lost 11 bases and 2 bases, there was a span of 10 bases. The germline gives CDR1 MNHEY, CDR2 SVGAGI. Written as DNA, the CDR3 is TGTGCCGGGGACGGAACCTACGAGCAGTACGTC. Protein sequence: CAGDGTYEQYV.

In this sample, this clonotype is large. The chain couples TRBV10-2 to TRBJ1-6; 8 bases are shared with TRBD1. The CDR3 loop spans 14 amino acids. J gave up 10 bases and V 5 bases, and 7 bases lay outside the gene matches. Germline V CDR1 and CDR2: WSHSY, SAAADI. CDR3 coding DNA: TGCGCCAGCAGTCAGGACAGGGCGCGCTCACCCCTCCACTTT. Its protein is CASSQDRARSPLHF.

J is TRBJ1-2 and V is TRBV19, with D unresolved. CDR1 and CDR2 (germline): LNHDA, SQIVND (reference sequence). The CDR3 extends over 14 amino acids. V dropped 2 bases and J dropped 4 bases, with 11 bases sitting between them. CDR3 sequence (DNA): TGTGCCAGTAGTATATCCCAGGCTCTCTATGGCTACACCTTC. Translating gives CASSISQALYGYTF.

J is TRBJ2-7 and V is TRBV11-1; D perhaps matches TRBD2 (5 bases). The ends were cut back, 5 bases at V and 4 bases at J, with 15 bases in the middle. The germline CDR1 and CDR2 sequences are SGHAT and FQDESV (reference sequence). This CDR3 contains 14 residues. CDR3 region: CASSPDSFMYEQYF. For the CDR3, the DNA is TGTGCCAGCAGCCCGGACTCCTTTATGTACGAGCAGTACTTC.